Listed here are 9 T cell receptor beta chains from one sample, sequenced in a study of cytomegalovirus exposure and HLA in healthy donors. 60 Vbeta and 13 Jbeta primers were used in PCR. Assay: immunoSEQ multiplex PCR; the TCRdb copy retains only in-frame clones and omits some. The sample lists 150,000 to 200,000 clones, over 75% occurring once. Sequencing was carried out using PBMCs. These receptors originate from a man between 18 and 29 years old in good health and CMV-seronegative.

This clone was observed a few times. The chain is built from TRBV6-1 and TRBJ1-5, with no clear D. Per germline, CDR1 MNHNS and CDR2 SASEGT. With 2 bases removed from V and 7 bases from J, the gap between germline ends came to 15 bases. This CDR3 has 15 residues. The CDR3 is CASSETPEGSQPQHF. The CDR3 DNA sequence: TGTGCCAGCAGTGAAACCCCGGAGGGTTCGCAGCCCCAGCATTTT.

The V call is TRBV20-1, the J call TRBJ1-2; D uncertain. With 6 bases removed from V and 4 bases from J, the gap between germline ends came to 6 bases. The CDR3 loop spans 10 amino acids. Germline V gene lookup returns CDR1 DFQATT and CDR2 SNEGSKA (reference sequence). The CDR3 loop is CSAGSYGYTF. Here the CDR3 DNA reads TGCAGTGCAGGGAGCTATGGCTACACCTTC.

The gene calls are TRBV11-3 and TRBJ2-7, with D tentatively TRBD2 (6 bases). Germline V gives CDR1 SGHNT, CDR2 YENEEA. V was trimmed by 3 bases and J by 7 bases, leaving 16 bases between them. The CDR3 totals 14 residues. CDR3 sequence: CASSLGGGTGEQYF. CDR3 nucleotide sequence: TGTGCCAGCAGCTTGGGCGGAGGGACGGGGGAGCAGTACTTC.

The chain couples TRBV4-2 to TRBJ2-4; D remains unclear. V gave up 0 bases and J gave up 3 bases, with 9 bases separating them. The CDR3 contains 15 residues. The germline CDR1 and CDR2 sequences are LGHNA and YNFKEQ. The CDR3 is CASSQDPYDKNIQYF. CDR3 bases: TGTGCCAGCAGCCAAGATCCCTACGACAAAAACATTCAGTACTTC.

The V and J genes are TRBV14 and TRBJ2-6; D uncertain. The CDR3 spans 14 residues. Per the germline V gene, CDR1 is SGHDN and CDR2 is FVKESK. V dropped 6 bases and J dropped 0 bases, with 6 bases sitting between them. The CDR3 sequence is CASSTDSGANVLTF. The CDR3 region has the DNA TGTGCCAGCAGTACTGACTCTGGGGCCAACGTCCTGACTTTC. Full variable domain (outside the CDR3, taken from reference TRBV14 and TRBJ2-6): EAGVTQFPSHSVIEKGQTVTLRCDPISGHDNLYWYRRVMGKEIKFLLHFVKESKQDESGMPNNRFLAERTGGTYSTLKVQPAELEDSGVYFCASSTDSGANVLTFGAGSRLTVL.

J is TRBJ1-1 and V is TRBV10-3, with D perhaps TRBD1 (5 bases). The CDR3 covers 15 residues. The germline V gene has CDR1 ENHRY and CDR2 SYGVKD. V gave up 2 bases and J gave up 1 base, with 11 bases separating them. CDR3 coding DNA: TGTGCCATCAGTGAGGTGGGGAGGGGGAACACTGAAGCTTTCTTT. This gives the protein CAISEVGRGNTEAFF.

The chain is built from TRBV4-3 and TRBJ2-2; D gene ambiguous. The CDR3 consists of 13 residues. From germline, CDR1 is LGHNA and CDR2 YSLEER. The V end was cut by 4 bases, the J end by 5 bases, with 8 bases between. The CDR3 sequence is CASSLLTTGELFF. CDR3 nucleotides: TGCGCCAGCAGCCTGCTGACTACCGGGGAGCTGTTTTTT.

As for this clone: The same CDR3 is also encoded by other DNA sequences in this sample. This CDR3 is CSASTGYEQYF. The CDR3 nucleotides read TGCAGTGCTAGTACAGGCTACGAGCAGTACTTC. The chain recombines TRBV20-1 with TRBJ2-7; possibly TRBD1 for D (5 bases). Trimming left V 3 bases short and J 3 bases short, with 6 bases between. Germline values: CDR1 DFQATT, CDR2 SNEGSKA (reference sequence). This CDR3 has 11 amino acids.

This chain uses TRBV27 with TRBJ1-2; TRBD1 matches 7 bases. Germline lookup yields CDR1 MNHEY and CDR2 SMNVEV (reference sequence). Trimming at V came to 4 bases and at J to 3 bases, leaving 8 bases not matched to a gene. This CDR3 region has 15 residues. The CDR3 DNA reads TGTGCCAGCAGTTCCCTAGGGGGCGCGGACTATGGCTACACCTTC. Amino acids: CASSSLGGADYGYTF.